One sample yielded the 18 T cell receptor beta chains listed below, sequenced in a study of PD-1 blockade in classical Hodgkin lymphoma (dated by TCRdb to the early 2020s). Receptors were amplified or captured by the immunoSEQ multiplex PCR assay. In its TCRdb copy, this immuneACCESS table keeps in-frame sequences only and misses some clones. Where compared with another copy, unresolved V genes explain less than half of these, and the others have no known cause. Across this sample there are roughly 20,000 clones, with roughly 83% seen only once. The ten largest clonotypes hold roughly 6.4% of the sample. The time point label of this sample denotes: cycle 1 day 1 (C1D1), immediately before nivolumab initiation. Every trial patient had relapsed after autologous stem cell transplantation, and cohorts A, B and C differed in prior brentuximab vedotin exposure. This specimen consisted of peripheral blood mononuclear cells (PBMCs), obtained at baseline. The origin of the receptors is a human donor with classical Hodgkin lymphoma.

The chain recombines TRBV4-3 with TRBJ1-3; D remains ambiguous. The CDR3 runs 11 residues. V lost 5 bases, J lost 1 base, and 0 bases lay in between. Per the germline V gene, CDR1 is LGHNA and CDR2 is YSLEER. The CDR3 DNA is TGCGCCAGCAGCTCTGGAAACACCATATATTTT. Protein sequence: CASSSGNTIYF.

The chain combines TRBV19 with TRBJ1-2; 10 bases match TRBD1. Unmatched junction bases numbered 5, after V lost 5 bases and J lost 2 bases. The length of the CDR3 is 15 residues. CDR1 is LNHDA and CDR2 is SQIVND in the germline V gene (reference sequence). The DNA for the CDR3 is TGTGCCAGTAGTCGGCCGGACAGGGGGAACTATGGCTACACCTTC. Its translation: CASSRPDRGNYGYTF.

V is TRBV15 and J is TRBJ1-2; D ambiguous. The CDR3 has 14 amino acids. Trimming took 5 bases from V and 4 from J, leaving 14 bases between them. The germline V gene has CDR1 LNHNV and CDR2 YYDKDF (reference sequence). The CDR3 protein is CATSGARRSYGYTF. CDR3 bases: TGTGCCACCAGCGGAGCCCGACGGAGCTATGGCTACACCTTC.

This sequence joins TRBV11-1 and TRBJ2-1; TRBD2 agrees at 10 bases. Germline CDR1 and CDR2: SGHAT and FQDESV (reference sequence). V lost 6 bases to trimming and J lost 6 bases; unmatched junction nucleotides: 8. The CDR3 runs 15 residues. CDR3 sequence: CASSSLGTSVNEQFF. The CDR3 nucleotides read TGTGCCAGCAGTTCCCTCGGGACTAGCGTCAATGAGCAGTTCTTC. Full variable domain (remainder filled in from reference TRBV11-1 and TRBJ2-1): EAEVAQSPRYKITEKSQAVAFWCDPISGHATLYWYRQILGQGPELLVQFQDESVVDDSQLPKDRFSAERLKGVDSTLKIQPAELGDSAMYLCASSSLGTSVNEQFFGPGTRLTVL.

The chain joins TRBV7-9 to TRBJ1-3, with D maybe TRBD1 (6 bases). Germline V lookup: CDR1 SEHNR, CDR2 FQNEAQ (reference sequence). The CDR3 is 17 amino acids. Trimming took off 3 bases at V and 0 bases at J, with 15 bases between the two ends. In nucleotides, the CDR3 is TGTGCCAGCAGCTTGACAGGTTCAGCGTACTCTGGAAACACCATATATTTT. Protein product: CASSLTGSAYSGNTIYF. The full variable domain, with the rest looked up from reference TRBV7-9 and TRBJ1-3, is DTGVSQNPRHKITKRGQNVTFRCDPISEHNRLYWYRQTLGQGPEFLTYFQNEAQLEKSRLLSDRFSAERPKGSFSTLEIQRTEQGDSAMYLCASSLTGSAYSGNTIYFGEGSWLTVV.

This rearrangement joins TRBV6-5 to TRBJ2-7; the D call may be TRBD1 or TRBD2 (5 bases each). Germline V CDR1 and CDR2: MNHEY, SVGAGI. V was trimmed by 0 bases and J by 1 base, leaving 10 bases between them. This CDR3 contains 15 residues. The CDR3: CASSYSTGPSYEQYF. CDR3 DNA: TGTGCCAGCAGTTACTCGACGGGGCCGTCCTACGAGCAGTACTTC.

This clone was seen a few times. This chain uses TRBV28 with TRBJ2-5, with D perhaps matching TRBD2 (6 bases). CDR1 is MDHEN, CDR2 SYDVKM, per germline. The ends were cut back, 3 bases at V and 3 bases at J, with 20 bases in the middle. The CDR3 extends over 17 amino acids. CDR3 sequence reads: CASSLLGGSGPEETQYF. In nucleotides, the CDR3 is TGTGCCAGCAGTTTGCTGGGGGGAAGCGGGCCGGAAGAGACCCAGTACTTC. The full variable domain, in which reference TRBV28 and TRBJ2-5 provide the parts outside the CDR3, is DVKVTQSSRYLVKRTGEKVFLECVQDMDHENMFWYRQDPGLGLRLIYFSYDVKMKEKGDIPEGYSVSREKKERFSLILESASTNQTSMYLCASSLLGGSGPEETQYFGPGTRLLVL.

CDR3 loop: CASSLGPNYGYTF. The CDR3 DNA sequence: TGTGCCAGCAGCCTCGGACCTAACTATGGCTACACCTTC. The chain employs TRBV14 and TRBJ1-2; D is unresolved. The CDR3 totals 13 residues. With 4 bases removed from V and 0 bases from J, the gap between germline ends came to 6 bases. CDR1 and CDR2 (germline): SGHDN, FVKESK.

This chain connects TRBV28 to TRBJ2-5; D is perhaps TRBD2 (5 bases). The germline V gene encodes CDR1 MDHEN and CDR2 SYDVKM. The ends were cut back, 2 bases at V and 5 bases at J, with 18 bases in the middle. The CDR3 runs 16 residues. The CDR3 reads CASSLIRDPRGETQYF. CDR3 nucleotide sequence: TGTGCCAGCAGTTTAATCCGGGATCCTCGCGGGGAGACCCAGTACTTC.

V is TRBV6-6 and J is TRBJ1-2; D possibly corresponds to TRBD1 (5 bases). The CDR3 is 13 amino acids. Germline loops: CDR1 MNHNY, CDR2 SVGAGI (reference sequence). The V end was cut by 5 bases, the J end by 3 bases, with 10 bases between. This CDR3 reads CASSIRGDYGYTF. The CDR3 nucleotides read TGTGCCAGCAGTATCCGGGGGGACTATGGCTACACCTTC.

This chain connects TRBV11-1 to TRBJ2-1, with D maybe TRBD1 (6 bases). The CDR3 has 14 residues. V lost 1 base to trimming and J lost 8 bases, with 12 bases between them. Germline CDR1 SGHAT, CDR2 FQDESV (reference sequence). The CDR3 spells CASSLGGPRDEQFF. The CDR3 DNA follows: TGTGCCAGCAGCTTAGGGGGGCCGCGCGATGAGCAGTTCTTC.

This chain connects TRBV6-5 to TRBJ2-7; D may correspond to TRBD1 or TRBD2 (5 bases each). Trimming took 4 bases from V and 3 from J, leaving 16 bases between them. Germline assignment: CDR1 MNHEY and CDR2 SVGAGI. The CDR3 contains 15 residues. The CDR3 loop reads CASSLRVGPHYEQYF. In nucleotides, the CDR3 is TGTGCCAGCAGTTTGCGGGTGGGACCGCACTACGAGCAGTACTTC.

V usage is TRBV4-3 and J usage is TRBJ2-2; D call uncertain. The V end lost 0 bases, the J end lost 7 bases, and 9 bases lay between the germline ends. CDR1 and CDR2 from the germline V gene are LGHNA and YSLEER. CDR3 length equals 14 residues. The CDR3 coding sequence is TGCGCCAGCAGCCAAGATAATGTCCGCGGGGAGCTGTTTTTT. Translated: CASSQDNVRGELFF.

The chain combines TRBV7-9 with TRBJ2-2; TRBD2 matches 9 bases. Germline lookup yields CDR1 SEHNR and CDR2 FQNEAQ (reference sequence). J was trimmed by 0 bases and V by 3 bases; bases with no gene match: 2. This CDR3 spans 16 amino acids. The CDR3 DNA follows: TGTGCCAGCAGCTTTCAGCGGGGGGCGAACACCGGGGAGCTGTTTTTT. It translates to CASSFQRGANTGELFF. The whole variable domain, remainder taken from reference TRBV7-9 and TRBJ2-2, is DTGVSQNPRHKITKRGQNVTFRCDPISEHNRLYWYRQTLGQGPEFLTYFQNEAQLEKSRLLSDRFSAERPKGSFSTLEIQRTEQGDSAMYLCASSFQRGANTGELFFGEGSRLTVL.

CDR3 coding DNA: TGTGCCAGCAGCTTAGTGGGGGGAGCCGGAGATACGCAGTATTTT. Translating gives CASSLVGGAGDTQYF. The J gene is TRBJ2-3, the V gene TRBV11-2, with D tentatively TRBD2 (6 bases). V lost 1 base and J lost 5, with 13 bases in between. Germline CDR1 SGHAT, CDR2 FQNNGV. There are 15 residues in the CDR3.

V usage is TRBV7-9 and J usage is TRBJ1-3, with D hard to call. Germline assignment: CDR1 SEHNR and CDR2 FQNEAQ (reference sequence). The CDR3 runs 16 residues. Trimming removed 4 bases from V and 0 bases from J, with 13 bases in between. CDR3: CASSWWTATSGNTIYF. CDR3 DNA: TGTGCCAGCAGCTGGTGGACTGCAACCTCTGGAAACACCATATATTTT.

The rearrangement joins TRBV7-9 to TRBJ2-7; D remains ambiguous. The CDR3 contains 15 residues. The V gene's germline CDR1 is SEHNR and CDR2 FQNEAQ (reference sequence). V lost 1 base, J lost 0 bases, and 10 bases lay in between. This CDR3 reads CASSLEITSSYEQYF. CDR3 nucleotides: TGTGCCAGCAGCTTAGAGATCACGTCCTCCTACGAGCAGTACTTC.

This clone was detected a few times. The chain couples TRBV10-3 to TRBJ1-1; unclear D gene. This CDR3 is built from 12 residues. The ends were cut back, 8 bases at V and 0 bases at J, with 7 bases in the middle. The germline gives CDR1 ENHRY, CDR2 SYGVKD. The CDR3 DNA is TGTGCCATCCGCAACATGAACACTGAAGCTTTCTTT. Residues: CAIRNMNTEAFF.